Below, 17 T cell receptor beta chains from the same sample are listed, as sequenced in a study of CD8+CD57+ T cells in acquired aplastic anemia. TCR beta VDJ combinations and CDR3 sequences were profiled from genomic DNA. In TCRdb, the reads were re-called with MiXCR into one record per CDR3 protein. The sample includes about 120,000 distinct CDR3 sequences, 45% to 60% of them seen just once. Whoever was chosen for sequencing had shown CD8+CD57+ cell expansion by flow cytometry. The sequenced material came from sorted CD4+, CD8+, or CD8+CD57+ T cells (not recorded which) from PBMCs. The receptor source for this set is a human donor with aplastic anemia.

As to this clonotype: With a much larger clone just one base away, this may be a read error. This chain joins TRBV11-1 and TRBJ2-7, with 11 bases lining up with TRBD1. J lost 7 bases, V lost 4 bases, and 12 bases had no gene match. The germline CDR1 and CDR2 sequences are SGHAT and FQDESV (reference sequence). The CDR3 has 16 amino acids. The CDR3 region is CASSSKLDRGRGEQYF. The CDR3, as DNA: TGTGCCAGCAGCTCCAAGTTGGACAGGGGGCGAGGGGAGCAGTACTTC.

This clonotype was found once. The gene calls are TRBV5-1 and TRBJ2-7, with D hard to call. CDR1 is SGHRS and CDR2 is YFSETQ in the germline V gene. V was cut by 3 bases and J by 4 bases, with 8 bases left in between. The CDR3 consists of 12 residues. CDR3 DNA sequence: TGCGCCAGCAGCTGGCACACATACGAGCAGTACTTC. Translated, it gives CASSWHTYEQYF.

This clonotype has ten or more counts. The chain joins TRBV10-3 to TRBJ2-7, with TRBD1 matching over 7 bases. This CDR3 contains 17 residues. Looked up from germline, CDR1 is ENHRY and CDR2 is SYGVKD. The ends lost 2 bases at V and 0 bases at J; junction bases unmatched: 10. CDR3: CAISEPGQEDSSYEQYF. Here the CDR3 DNA reads TGTGCCATCAGTGAGCCCGGACAGGAAGACAGCTCCTACGAGCAGTACTTC.

Ten or more counts support this clonotype. This chain joins TRBV14 and TRBJ2-7; D possibly corresponds to TRBD1 (5 bases). V lost 2 bases to trimming and J lost 3 bases, with 14 bases between them. The CDR3 loop spans 15 amino acids. Looked up from germline, CDR1 is SGHDN and CDR2 is FVKESK. CDR3 bases: TGTGCCAGCAGCCAACTAAAGACAGTTCACTACGAGCAGTACTTC. Translated: CASSQLKTVHYEQYF. The full variable domain, in which reference TRBV14 and TRBJ2-7 provide the parts outside the CDR3, is EAGVTQFPSHSVIEKGQTVTLRCDPISGHDNLYWYRRVMGKEIKFLLHFVKESKQDESGMPNNRFLAERTGGTYSTLKVQPAELEDSGVYFCASSQLKTVHYEQYFGPGTRLTVT.

V gene TRBV2 combines with J gene TRBJ1-2; D remains unclear. Germline V gene lookup returns CDR1 SNHLY and CDR2 FYNNEI. V was trimmed by 4 bases and J by 2 bases, leaving 8 bases between them. The CDR3 runs to 13 residues. Written as DNA, the CDR3 is TGTGCCAGCAGTGTGAAGAAAAACTATGGCTACACCTTC. Translating it yields CASSVKKNYGYTF.

This rearrangement joins TRBV20-1 to TRBJ2-3; D may be TRBD2 (5 bases). The CDR3 is made up of 13 amino acids. The V and J ends lost 3 bases and 8 bases respectively, with 15 bases between them. Germline V lookup: CDR1 DFQATT, CDR2 SNEGSKA (reference sequence). In DNA, the CDR3 is TGCAGTGCTAGTCTCCTAGGAGGCGGTACGCAGTATTTT. This sequence encodes CSASLLGGGTQYF.

This clonotype was seen only a few times. The chain uses TRBV24-1 and TRBJ1-1; D gene unclear. Trimming took off 8 bases at V and 5 bases at J, with 14 bases between the two ends. The CDR3 is 13 amino acids. Looked up from germline, CDR1 is KGHDR and CDR2 is SFDVKD. The CDR3 sequence: CATTSHSETEAFF. The CDR3 bases are TGTGCCACCACCTCCCACTCAGAGACTGAAGCTTTCTTT.

This clonotype was observed a few times. J is TRBJ1-2 and V is TRBV10-3, with D unclear. The CDR3 extends over 11 amino acids. The germline V gene has CDR1 ENHRY and CDR2 SYGVKD. The V and J ends lost 6 bases and 1 base respectively, with 3 bases between them. The CDR3 reads CAIRGNYGYTF. As DNA, the CDR3 is TGTGCCATCAGGGGTAACTATGGCTACACCTTC.

In this sample, this clonotype turned up many times. The CDR3 sequence is CASSGTPNQPQHF. CDR3 coding DNA: TGTGCCAGCAGCGGGACCCCGAATCAGCCCCAGCATTTT. The rearrangement links TRBV5-4 to TRBJ1-5, with D possibly TRBD1 on 5 matching bases. The germline V and J ends were trimmed by 4 bases and 4 bases, with 9 bases remaining between them. The CDR3 totals 13 residues. Germline values: CDR1 SGHNT, CDR2 YYREEE (reference sequence).

This clonotype was picked up many times. The chain links TRBV20-1 to TRBJ2-7, with a tentative D call TRBD1 (5 bases). CDR3 size: 14 residues. CDR1 is DFQATT, CDR2 SNEGSKA, per germline (reference sequence). V lost 6 bases and J lost 4, with 19 bases in between. For the CDR3, the DNA is TGCAGTGCCCCGAAGGCGCAGGGTACTTACGAGCAGTACTTC. Its protein is CSAPKAQGTYEQYF.

This chain joins TRBV9 and TRBJ2-1, with D possibly matching TRBD2 (7 bases). The J call may be faulty, since TRBJ2-5 better matches the DNA end. CDR3 length: 15 residues. The germline V gene has CDR1 SGDLS and CDR2 YYNGEE. The CDR3 region has the DNA TGTGCCAGCAGCGCGTCCGGGGGGCAGGGGGAGACCCAGTACTTC. Amino acid sequence: CASSASGGQGETQYF.

This clonotype was observed once. The V gene is TRBV20-1, the J gene TRBJ2-7; 8 nucleotides match TRBD1. With 7 bases clipped from V and 0 bases from J, the junction kept 5 bases outside the gene matches. The V gene's germline CDR1 is DFQATT and CDR2 SNEGSKA (reference sequence). This CDR3 is built from 13 residues. This CDR3 reads CSGDTGGSYEQYF. The CDR3, as DNA: TGCAGTGGAGATACAGGGGGCTCCTACGAGCAGTACTTC.

Details on this clonotype: One end of the junction is discordant with germline, which a read error may explain. The chain uses TRBV6-6 and TRBJ1-2; TRBD1 might be the D (6 bases). Germline CDR1 is MNHNY and CDR2 is SVGAGI (reference sequence). The CDR3 has 11 residues. As DNA, the CDR3 is TGTGTCAGCACTTACCAGGGGGGCTACACCTTC. As protein: CVSTYQGGYTF.

This clonotype was seen a few times. V and J are TRBV5-6 and TRBJ1-1; D is perhaps TRBD1 (5 bases). V lost 6 bases and J lost 3, with 15 bases in between. Germline V gene sequence: CDR1 SGHDT, CDR2 YYEEEE. The CDR3 has 14 amino acids. The CDR3: CASTEFRVYTEAFF. CDR3 bases: TGTGCCAGCACGGAGTTCAGGGTTTACACTGAAGCTTTCTTT.

This clonotype was observed a handful of times. This chain connects TRBV7-2 to TRBJ1-1; D not certain. Per the germline V gene, CDR1 is SGHTA and CDR2 is FQGNSA. The V and J ends lost 7 bases and 0 bases respectively, with 9 bases between them. The CDR3 covers 13 residues. In nucleotides, the CDR3 is TGTGCCAGCACCAAAAGAATGAACACTGAAGCTTTCTTT. Translation gives CASTKRMNTEAFF.

This clonotype was recorded many times. V is TRBV7-2 and J is TRBJ2-7; 7 nucleotides agree with TRBD2. V was pared by 5 bases and J by 4 bases, with 14 bases of the junction left unmatched. Germline lookup yields CDR1 SGHTA and CDR2 FQGNSA. The CDR3 totals 16 residues. CDR3 DNA sequence: TGTGCCAGCAGCCGAGGAGTGGGAGGGAGGGATTACGAGCAGTACTTC. As protein: CASSRGVGGRDYEQYF. The whole variable domain, filled in from reference TRBV7-2 and TRBJ2-7, reads GAGVSQSPSNKVTEKGKDVELRCDPISGHTALYWYRQSLGQGLEFLIYFQGNSAPDKSGLPSDRFSAERTGGSVSTLTIQRTQQEDSAVYLCASSRGVGGRDYEQYFGPGTRLTVT.

The gene calls are TRBV12-3 or TRBV12-4 and TRBJ2-3, with TRBD2 as a possible D gene (5 bases). Trimming cost V 3 bases and J 4 bases, with 8 bases left between them. CDR3 length equals 13 residues. The CDR3 DNA follows: TGTGCCAGCAGTTTCACGGAGGCAGATACGCAGTATTTT. It yields the protein CASSFTEADTQYF.